The 17 T cell receptor beta chains reported below all come from one sample, sequenced in a study of T cell changes during pregnancy in multiple sclerosis. Repertoires were generated with immunoSEQ multiplex PCR, while TCRdb's copy carries only in-frame clones and drops some. The table lists about 100,000 clones, just over 90% of them singletons. The sample here was peripheral blood, taken after pregnancy. Every receptor here comes from a female donor with multiple sclerosis, enrolled in a pregnancy study.

This clone was detected only once. The chain employs TRBV2 and TRBJ2-3; TRBD1 agrees at 7 bases. The V and J ends lost 7 bases and 2 bases, in that order; junction bases with no gene match: 12. The CDR3 is 16 amino acids. Germline V gives CDR1 SNHLY, CDR2 FYNNEI. CDR3 loop: CASIEGGTRFTDTQYF. CDR3 nucleotides: TGTGCCAGCATCGAAGGGGGCACCAGATTCACAGATACGCAGTATTTT.

This clone was counted only a few times. The chain employs TRBV19 and TRBJ1-5; 8 nucleotides line up with TRBD1. The CDR3 consists of 15 residues. V trimming: 9 bases; J trimming: 5 bases; junction bases outside the gene matches: 12. Looked up from germline, CDR1 is LNHDA and CDR2 is SQIVND (reference sequence). The CDR3 sequence: CASNMGQELHQPQHF. CDR3 nucleotides: TGTGCCAGCAATATGGGACAGGAGTTACATCAGCCCCAGCATTTT.

The chain has TRBV9 and TRBJ1-4; no clear D. The V end was cut by 0 bases, the J end by 6 bases, with 12 bases between. Germline CDR1 and CDR2: SGDLS and YYNGEE. The CDR3 is 15 residues long. CDR3 region: CASSVGVLLDEKLFF. The DNA for the CDR3 is TGTGCCAGCAGCGTAGGAGTTCTCCTAGATGAAAAACTGTTTTTT. The variable domain in full, with the rest retrieved from reference TRBV9 and TRBJ1-4, is DSGVTQTPKHLITATGQRVTLRCSPRSGDLSVYWYQQSLDQGLQFLIQYYNGEERAKGNILERFSAQQFPDLHSELNLSSLELGDSALYFCASSVGVLLDEKLFFGSGTQLSVL.

This clone occurred once. This chain connects TRBV7-8 to TRBJ1-3; D gene uncertain. The V end was cut by 5 bases, the J end by 0 bases, with 14 bases between. This CDR3 is built from 16 residues. Looked up from germline, CDR1 is SGHVS and CDR2 is FQNEAQ. The CDR3 bases are TGTGCCAGCAGCCTCCCCGTACTGAGCTCTGGAAACACCATATATTTT. It specifies CASSLPVLSSGNTIYF.

The chain joins TRBV15 to TRBJ2-3, with TRBD2 identical over 9 bases. The CDR3 covers 17 residues. Germline CDR1 is LNHNV and CDR2 is YYDKDF (reference sequence). V trimming: 5 bases; J trimming: 5 bases; junction bases outside the gene matches: 14. CDR3 residues: CATSDRHGTSRGDTQYF. Here the CDR3 DNA reads TGTGCCACCAGCGACCGCCACGGGACTAGCAGGGGAGATACGCAGTATTTT.

V gene TRBV5-1 combines with J gene TRBJ2-5; 12 nucleotides align to TRBD1. Germline values: CDR1 SGHRS, CDR2 YFSETQ. CDR3 length equals 18 residues. V was pared by 2 bases and J by 4 bases, with 12 bases of the junction left unmatched. The CDR3 sequence is CASSLRIPGQGAGETQYF. As DNA, the CDR3 is TGCGCCAGCAGCTTACGCATTCCGGGACAGGGGGCAGGAGAGACCCAGTACTTC. Combining the CDR3 with reference TRBV5-1 and TRBJ2-5 gives the whole variable domain KAGVTQTPRYLIKTRGQQVTLSCSPISGHRSVSWYQQTPGQGLQFLFEYFSETQRNKGNFPGRFSGRQFSNSRSEMNVSTLELGDSALYLCASSLRIPGQGAGETQYFGPGTRLLVL.

V and J are TRBV14 and TRBJ2-2; 11 bases are a match to TRBD2. V dropped 5 bases and J dropped 7; count of bases not matched to a gene: 9. CDR1 SGHDN and CDR2 FVKESK come from the germline V gene. The CDR3 spans 16 residues. In DNA, the CDR3 is TGTGCCAGCAGCGTCACTAGCGGGGGAATTGGCGGGGAGCTGTTTTTT. This encodes CASSVTSGGIGGELFF.

The rearrangement uses TRBV28 and TRBJ1-1, with 7 bases matching TRBD1. Germline values: CDR1 MDHEN, CDR2 SYDVKM. Trimming took 7 bases from V and 1 from J; bases not matched to a gene: 6. CDR3 length equals 14 residues. CDR3 protein: CASTPGQRNTEAFF. The CDR3 region has the DNA TGTGCCAGCACCCCGGGACAGAGGAACACTGAAGCTTTCTTT.

This chain uses TRBV28 with TRBJ2-2, with D possibly TRBD2 on 5 matching bases. The CDR3 consists of 14 residues. The germline gives CDR1 MDHEN, CDR2 SYDVKM. V lost 5 bases to trimming and J lost 3 bases, with 10 bases between them. As DNA, the CDR3 is TGTGCCAGCAGTCCGCCGGGGTACACCGGGGAGCTGTTTTTT. Encoded protein: CASSPPGYTGELFF.

This chain connects TRBV19 to TRBJ2-7, with D possibly TRBD2 on 6 matching bases. The V and J ends lost 5 bases and 2 bases respectively, with 13 bases between them. CDR3 size: 14 residues. Germline values: CDR1 LNHDA, CDR2 SQIVND (reference sequence). CDR3 in amino acids: CASSSSSGAYEQYF. Here the CDR3 DNA reads TGTGCCAGTAGTTCGAGCTCGGGAGCCTACGAGCAGTACTTC.

This chain links TRBV5-1 with TRBJ1-2, with TRBD1 as a possible D gene (5 bases). This CDR3 is built from 12 residues. Deletions cut 2 bases from V and 6 bases from J, with 8 bases between. CDR1 and CDR2 (germline): SGHRS, YFSETQ. Written as DNA, the CDR3 is TGCGCCAGCAGCTTCGGAGGGGATGGCTACACCTTC. Translated, it gives CASSFGGDGYTF. The whole variable domain, filled in from reference TRBV5-1 and TRBJ1-2, reads KAGVTQTPRYLIKTRGQQVTLSCSPISGHRSVSWYQQTPGQGLQFLFEYFSETQRNKGNFPGRFSGRQFSNSRSEMNVSTLELGDSALYLCASSFGGDGYTFGSGTRLTVV.

This clone was observed a few times. The chain has TRBV19 and TRBJ1-1; D unresolved. The CDR3 spans 14 residues. The V gene's germline CDR1 is LNHDA and CDR2 SQIVND (reference sequence). The V end was cut by 1 base, the J end by 0 bases, with 6 bases between. CDR3 region: CASSIVSMNTEAFF. CDR3 coding DNA: TGTGCCAGTAGTATAGTAAGCATGAACACTGAAGCTTTCTTT.

This chain's CDR3 is CSVAAGSNSPLHF. CDR3 in DNA: TGCAGCGTCGCAGCAGGTAGTAATTCACCCCTCCACTTT. The chain carries TRBV29-1 and TRBJ1-6; D unresolved. CDR3 length: 13 amino acids. Between the trimmed V and J ends, which lost 6 bases and 6 bases, there was a span of 12 bases. Germline loops: CDR1 SQVTM, CDR2 ANQGSEA.

The chain couples TRBV10-2 to TRBJ2-7; D might be TRBD2 (5 bases). Germline CDR1 and CDR2: WSHSY and SAAADI. The CDR3 consists of 18 residues. Trimming removed 6 bases from V and 0 bases from J, with 24 bases in between. The CDR3: CASSEPLARISSSYEQYF. CDR3 bases: TGCGCCAGCAGCGAACCCCTAGCACGGATATCTAGCTCCTACGAGCAGTACTTC.

The CDR3 sequence: CASGLVQGQSNYGYTF. CDR3 DNA: TGTGCTAGTGGTTTGGTACAGGGACAATCTAACTATGGCTACACCTTC. The V call is TRBV12-5, the J call TRBJ1-2; perhaps TRBD1 as D (6 bases). The CDR3 covers 16 residues. The ends were cut back, 0 bases at V and 0 bases at J, with 11 bases in the middle. Germline CDR1 LGHNT, CDR2 FRNRAP. Complete variable domain (other parts from reference TRBV12-5 and TRBJ1-2): DARVTQTPRHKVTEMGQEVTMRCQPILGHNTVFWYRQTMMQGLELLAYFRNRAPLDDSGMPKDRFSAEMPDATLATLKIQPSEPRDSAVYFCASGLVQGQSNYGYTFGSGTRLTVV.

This clone appeared a few times. The gene calls are TRBV15 and TRBJ2-3; D possibly corresponds to TRBD2 (5 bases). Trimming pared 0 bases from V and 4 bases from J, leaving 17 bases between. Germline V lookup: CDR1 LNHNV, CDR2 YYDKDF (reference sequence). CDR3 length: 17 residues. The CDR3 DNA is TGTGCCACCAGCAGAGATGGGCAGTCAAGAGGGCCAGATACGCAGTATTTT. Translation gives CATSRDGQSRGPDTQYF. The full variable domain, with the rest looked up from reference TRBV15 and TRBJ2-3, is DAMVIQNPRYQVTQFGKPVTLSCSQTLNHNVMYWYQQKSSQAPKLLFHYYDKDFNNEADTPDNFQSRRPNTSFCFLDIRSPGLGDTAMYLCATSRDGQSRGPDTQYFGPGTRLTVL.

The CDR3 nucleotides read TGTGCCAGCAACCCCGGGACTAGCGGTTCCTACAATGAGCAGTTCTTC. Its translation: CASNPGTSGSYNEQFF. The gene calls are TRBV5-6 and TRBJ2-1; TRBD2 agrees at 11 bases. Germline CDR1 is SGHDT and CDR2 is YYEEEE. The J segment lost 1 base and the V segment lost 6 bases, leaving 6 bases of the junction unmatched. The CDR3 spans 16 residues.